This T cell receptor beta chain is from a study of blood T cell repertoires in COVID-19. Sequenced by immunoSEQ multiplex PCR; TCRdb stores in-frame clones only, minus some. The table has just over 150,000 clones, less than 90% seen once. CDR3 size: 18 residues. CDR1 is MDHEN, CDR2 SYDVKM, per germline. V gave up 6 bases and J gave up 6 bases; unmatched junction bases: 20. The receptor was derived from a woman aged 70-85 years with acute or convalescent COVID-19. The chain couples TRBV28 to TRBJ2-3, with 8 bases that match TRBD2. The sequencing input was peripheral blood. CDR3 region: CASRAGGLQAYSSDTQYF. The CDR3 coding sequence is TGTGCCAGCAGGGCGGGGGGCCTCCAGGCTTACTCGTCTGATACGCAGTATTTT.